This TCR beta chain appears in the sequencing data of a study of T-cell reconstitution after alpha-beta-depleted transplantation in children. Study outcomes and limitations: Where some patients showed high TCRbeta diversity at day 60, it came from recipient T cells and thymic progenitors that had survived. Among T cells one year after transplant, newly produced cells accounted for most counts and diversity. Alpha-beta T cells about two months after transplant reportedly derived from several hundred expanded graft clones.

This clonotype was counted only a few times. What it binds is unknown. Molecular barcoding with unique molecular identifiers was used for the TCRbeta library. Via MiXCR, TCRdb re-called the PCR reads, giving one row per CDR3 protein. The sample has about 540,000 distinct CDR3 sequences, 20% to 30% seen once; the top ten hold about 35%. The CDR3 has 14 residues. Germline V lookup: CDR1 DFQATT, CDR2 SNEGSKA (reference sequence). J was trimmed by 5 bases and V by 6 bases; bases with no gene match: 12. This chain connects TRBV20-1 to TRBJ2-7, with 8 nucleotides matching TRBD2. The sequence derives from a boy in the first two years of life with Wiskott-Aldrich syndrome, due to receive a stem cell transplant. Sequenced material: PBMCs, taken before TCRalphabeta/CD19-depleted stem cell transplant. Written as DNA, the CDR3 is TGCAGTGCGGCTAGGAGCGGGAGTTCCAACGAGCAGTACTTC. Protein sequence: CSAARSGSSNEQYF.